The 3 T cell receptor beta chains below all came from one sample that was sequenced in a study of OX40 agonist ivuxolimab in advanced cancers. Data came from immunoSEQ multiplex PCR; TCRdb stores just in-frame clones and leaves some out. Among about 55,000 clones, 70% to 85% were seen once, and the ten largest hold just under 6.5%. Sequencing used CD4+ or CD8+ T cells sorted from blood, obtained in a trial of the OX40 agonist ivuxolimab. Receptor source: an adult with an advanced solid tumor such as melanoma, head and neck, liver or kidney cancer.

The genes are TRBV7-3 and TRBJ2-6; D remains ambiguous. V gave up 2 bases and J gave up 3 bases, with 2 bases separating them. This CDR3 contains 13 residues. Germline V gene sequence: CDR1 SGHTA, CDR2 FQGTGA. The CDR3 reads CASSLGGANVLTF. Here the CDR3 DNA reads TGTGCCAGCAGCTTAGGTGGGGCCAACGTCCTGACTTTC.

This clone was detected once. The chain carries TRBV2 and TRBJ2-7, with 9 bases lining up with TRBD1. With V trimmed by 6 bases and J by 0 bases, 9 bases remained unmatched. The CDR3 covers 16 residues. Germline V gene lookup returns CDR1 SNHLY and CDR2 FYNNEI. The CDR3 bases are TGTGCCAGCAGCCCACAGGGGGCGCAGAACTCCTACGAGCAGTACTTC. Translation gives CASSPQGAQNSYEQYF.

The chain couples TRBV21-1 to TRBJ2-7; whether TRBD1, the table's D call, matches the DNA was not checked. TRBV21-1 is an annotated pseudogene. CDR3 length: 15 amino acids. The CDR3 DNA is TGTGCCAGCAGCATAGGGGACAGGAACTCCTACGAGCAGTACTTC. It yields the protein CASSIGDRNSYEQYF.